The source of this T cell receptor (beta chain) is a study of cytomegalovirus exposure and HLA in healthy donors. General study points: In a later analysis, most CMV-associated TCR beta chains appeared HLA-restricted.

V was trimmed by 4 bases and J by 6 bases, leaving 13 bases between them. The length of the CDR3 is 13 residues. In germline, CDR1 is SQVTM, CDR2 ANQGSEA. The study ran its PCR with 60 Vbeta and 13 Jbeta primers. Generated by immunoSEQ multiplex PCR, the TCRdb table keeps only in-frame clones and is missing some. The sample consists of around 98,000 clones, 75% to 85% of them appearing once. With respect to this clone: Its matching antigen is unknown.

Material for sequencing was PBMCs. The gene calls are TRBV29-1 and TRBJ1-5; perhaps TRBD1 as D (5 bases). The receptor was derived from a woman aged 40-49 years in good health and CMV-seronegative. The CDR3: CSVVDSLSQPQHF. The CDR3 region has the DNA TGCAGCGTTGTTGACAGCCTGTCTCAGCCCCAGCATTTT.